This entry is about one TCR beta chain. V trimming: 2 bases; J trimming: 7 bases; junction bases outside the gene matches: 8. The germline gives CDR1 SGHVS, CDR2 FNYEAQ. This CDR3 region has 15 residues. This sample stems from a study of T cell changes during pregnancy in multiple sclerosis. The assay was immunoSEQ multiplex PCR, and TCRdb's table has in-frame clones only and misses some. The sample holds about 73,000 clones; approximately 92% are singletons and the top ten take over 2.5%. This clonotype was sampled from a female donor in good health, enrolled as a control in a pregnancy study. This material consisted of peripheral blood, taken in the third trimester of pregnancy. This chain connects TRBV7-6 to TRBJ2-3, with 8 bases aligning to TRBD2. CDR3 coding DNA: TGTGCCAGCAGCTTACGAGCGGGGGACTCCTATACGCAGTATTTT. Protein product: CASSLRAGDSYTQYF.